This T cell receptor (beta chain) was sequenced during a study of early T cells in non-severe SARS-CoV-2 infection. The CDR3 is 15 residues long. The V gene's germline CDR1 is MNHEY and CDR2 SVGAGI. Separate cDNA molecules each had unique molecular identifiers attached to them. TCRdb independently ran MiXCR on the 5' RACE reads; one entry per CDR3 protein. Of 95,000 to 120,000 distinct CDR3 sequences listed, around 10% were seen once; the top ten hold roughly 2.9%. For this clonotype: This may come from a read error, since a much larger clone is one base off.

The TCR sequence derives from an adult who was a healthcare worker with PCR-confirmed SARS-CoV-2 infection or an uninfected control (not recorded which). The chain recombines TRBV6-5 with TRBJ2-3, with unresolved D. The sequenced sample was whole blood. The chain's CDR3 is CVSTPVYGPHDTQYF. CDR3 nucleotide sequence: TGTGTCAGCACCCCGGTGTACGGGCCACACGATACGCAGTATTTT.